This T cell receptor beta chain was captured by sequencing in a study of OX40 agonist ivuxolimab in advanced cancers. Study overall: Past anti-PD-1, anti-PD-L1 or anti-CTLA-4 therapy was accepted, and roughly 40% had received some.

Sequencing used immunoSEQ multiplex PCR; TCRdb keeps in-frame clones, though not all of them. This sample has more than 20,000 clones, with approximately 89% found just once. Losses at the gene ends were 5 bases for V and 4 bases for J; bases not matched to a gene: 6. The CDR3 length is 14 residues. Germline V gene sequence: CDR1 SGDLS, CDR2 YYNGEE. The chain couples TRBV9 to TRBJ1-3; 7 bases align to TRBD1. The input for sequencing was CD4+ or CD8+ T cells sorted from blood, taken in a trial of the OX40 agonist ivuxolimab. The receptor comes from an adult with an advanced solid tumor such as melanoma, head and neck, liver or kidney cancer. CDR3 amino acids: CASSTGVSGNTIYF. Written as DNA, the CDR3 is TGTGCCAGCAGTACAGGGGTTTCGGGAAACACCATATATTTT.